This T cell receptor beta chain was documented in a study of post-analysis software for immune sequencing data. Whole-study context: Patients with relapsing-remitting, secondary progressive and progressive-relapsing multiple sclerosis courses were all represented. General study findings and limits: Controls showed significantly higher normalized Chao1 diversity than did multiple sclerosis patients. Comparison of patients with controls showed roughly five TRBV segments more frequent in patients, TRBV5-6, TRBV5-1 and TRBV20-1 among them. By F measure, strong co-clustering occurred among samples prepared in the same batch.

This CDR3 is built from 14 residues. CDR1 and CDR2 (germline): MGHDK, SYGVNS. V lost 6 bases, J lost 5 bases, and 5 bases stayed unmatched. This clonotype appeared a single time. The antigen is undetermined. Unique molecular identifiers were present in the TCR beta cDNA libraries. TCRdb re-called the PCR reads through MiXCR, storing one row per CDR3 protein. The sample lists about 760,000 distinct CDR3 sequences, 30% seen once, with more than 0.55% in the top ten. Sequenced input: blood. The source is a girl between 5 and 17 years old with multiple sclerosis. The chain joins TRBV25-1 to TRBJ1-1; TRBD1 aligns across 11 bases. The CDR3 here is CASRGGTGGTEAFF. The CDR3 nucleotides are TGTGCCAGCAGAGGGGGGACAGGGGGGACTGAAGCTTTCTTT.